This TCR beta chain was found in a study of blood T cell repertoires in COVID-19. Study background: Whether acute or convalescent, the COVID-19 samples came from the United States, Italy and Spain. PBMCs, B-cell-depleted T cells, or T cells provided the cDNA or gDNA that made up the material.

In this sample, this clone turned up a few times. The V end lost 4 bases, the J end lost 6 bases, and 16 bases lay between the germline ends. CDR1 LGHDT and CDR2 YNNKEL come from the germline V gene (reference sequence). CDR3 length: 15 amino acids. The authors' processing: Cell counts per sample came from amplifying reference gene primers. Libraries were prepared by immunoSEQ multiplex PCR; TCRdb keeps only in-frame clonotypes and omits some of them. That table supplies the V and J calls and clone size; D and trimming were determined from the DNA. The sample carries 240,000 or so clones, about 80% recorded once.

Source material: peripheral blood. The chain has TRBV3-1 (or the pseudogene TRBV3-2) and TRBJ2-1, with D perhaps matching TRBD2 (6 bases). The sequence came from a woman over 75 with acute or convalescent COVID-19. CDR3 residues: CASSPAGGLGNEQFF. CDR3 DNA sequence: TGTGCCAGCAGCCCTGCTGGGGGGTTGGGCAATGAGCAGTTCTTC.